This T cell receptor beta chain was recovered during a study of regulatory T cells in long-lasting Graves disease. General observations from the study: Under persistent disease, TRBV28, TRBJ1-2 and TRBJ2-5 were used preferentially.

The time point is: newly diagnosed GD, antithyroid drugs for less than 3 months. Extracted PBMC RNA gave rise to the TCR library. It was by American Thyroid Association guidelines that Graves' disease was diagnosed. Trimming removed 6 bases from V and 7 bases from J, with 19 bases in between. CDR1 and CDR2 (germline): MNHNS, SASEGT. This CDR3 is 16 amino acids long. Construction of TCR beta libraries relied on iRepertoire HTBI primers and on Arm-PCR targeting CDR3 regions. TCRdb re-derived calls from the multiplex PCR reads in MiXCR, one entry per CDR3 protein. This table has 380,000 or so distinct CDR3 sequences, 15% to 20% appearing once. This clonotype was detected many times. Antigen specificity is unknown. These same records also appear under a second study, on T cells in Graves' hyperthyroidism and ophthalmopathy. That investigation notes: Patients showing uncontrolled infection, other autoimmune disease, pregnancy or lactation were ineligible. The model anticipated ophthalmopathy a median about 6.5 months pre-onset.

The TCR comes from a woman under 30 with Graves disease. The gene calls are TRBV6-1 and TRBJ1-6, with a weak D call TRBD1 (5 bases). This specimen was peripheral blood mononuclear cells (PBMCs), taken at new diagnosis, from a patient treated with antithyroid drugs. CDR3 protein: CASRTTRGSSNSPLHF. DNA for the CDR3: TGTGCCAGCAGGACCACAAGGGGATCGTCAAATTCACCCCTCCACTTT.